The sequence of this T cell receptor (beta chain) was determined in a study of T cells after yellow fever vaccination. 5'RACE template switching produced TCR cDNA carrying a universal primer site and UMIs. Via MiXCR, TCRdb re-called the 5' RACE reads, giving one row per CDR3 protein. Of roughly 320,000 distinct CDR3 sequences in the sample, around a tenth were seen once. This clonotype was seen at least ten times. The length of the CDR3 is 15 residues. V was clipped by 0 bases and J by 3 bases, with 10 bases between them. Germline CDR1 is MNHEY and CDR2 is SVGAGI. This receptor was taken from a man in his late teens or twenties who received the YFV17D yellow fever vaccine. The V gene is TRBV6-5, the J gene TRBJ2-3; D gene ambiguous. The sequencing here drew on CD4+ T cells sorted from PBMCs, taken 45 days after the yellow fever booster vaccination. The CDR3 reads CASSYSLRRTDTQYF. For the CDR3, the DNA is TGTGCCAGCAGTTACTCCCTGAGGAGAACAGATACGCAGTATTTT.